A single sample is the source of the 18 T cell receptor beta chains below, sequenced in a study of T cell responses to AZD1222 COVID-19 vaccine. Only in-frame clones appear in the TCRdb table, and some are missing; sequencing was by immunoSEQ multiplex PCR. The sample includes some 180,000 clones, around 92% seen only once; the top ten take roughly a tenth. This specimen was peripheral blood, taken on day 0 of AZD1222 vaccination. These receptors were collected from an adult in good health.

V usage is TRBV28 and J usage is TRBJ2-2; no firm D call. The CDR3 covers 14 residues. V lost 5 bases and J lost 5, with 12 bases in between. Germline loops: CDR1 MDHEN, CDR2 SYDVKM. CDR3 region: CASSPMGRTGELFF. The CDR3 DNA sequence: TGTGCCAGCAGTCCGATGGGAAGGACCGGGGAGCTGTTTTTT.

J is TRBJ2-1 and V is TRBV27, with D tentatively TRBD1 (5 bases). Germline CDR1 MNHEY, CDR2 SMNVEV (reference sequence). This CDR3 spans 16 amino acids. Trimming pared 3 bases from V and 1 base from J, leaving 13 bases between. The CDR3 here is CASSLQRQLSYNEQFF. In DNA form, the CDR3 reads TGTGCCAGCAGTTTGCAACGACAGCTTTCCTACAATGAGCAGTTCTTC.

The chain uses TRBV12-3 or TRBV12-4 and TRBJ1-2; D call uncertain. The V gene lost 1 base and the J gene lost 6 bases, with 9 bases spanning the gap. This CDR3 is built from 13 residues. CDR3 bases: TGTGCCAGCAGTTTAGTCCGGGGAAATGGCTACACCTTC. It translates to CASSLVRGNGYTF.

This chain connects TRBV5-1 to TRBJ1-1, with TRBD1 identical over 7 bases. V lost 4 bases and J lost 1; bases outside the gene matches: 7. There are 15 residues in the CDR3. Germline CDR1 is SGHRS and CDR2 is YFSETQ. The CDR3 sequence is CASSPTGVENTEAFF. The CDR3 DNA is TGCGCCAGCAGCCCCACAGGGGTGGAGAACACTGAAGCTTTCTTT.

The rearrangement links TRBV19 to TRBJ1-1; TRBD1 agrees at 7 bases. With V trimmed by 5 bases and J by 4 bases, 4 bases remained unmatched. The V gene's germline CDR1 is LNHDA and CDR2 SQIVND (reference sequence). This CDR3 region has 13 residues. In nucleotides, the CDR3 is TGTGCCAGTAGTTCCCAGGGGGGCACTGAAGCTTTCTTT. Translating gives CASSSQGGTEAFF.

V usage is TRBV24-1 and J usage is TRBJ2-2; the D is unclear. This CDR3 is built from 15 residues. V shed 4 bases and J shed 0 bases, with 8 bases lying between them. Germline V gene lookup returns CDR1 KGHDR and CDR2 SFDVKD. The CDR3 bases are TGTGCCACCAGTGAAGGCCAGGCGAACACCGGGGAGCTGTTTTTT. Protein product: CATSEGQANTGELFF.

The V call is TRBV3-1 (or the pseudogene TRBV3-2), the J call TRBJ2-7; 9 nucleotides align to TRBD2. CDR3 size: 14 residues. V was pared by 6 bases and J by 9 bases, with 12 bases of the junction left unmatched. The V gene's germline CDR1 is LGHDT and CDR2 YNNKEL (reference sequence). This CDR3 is CASSQTPSGTAQYF. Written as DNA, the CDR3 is TGTGCCAGCAGTCAGACCCCTAGCGGGACAGCGCAGTACTTC.

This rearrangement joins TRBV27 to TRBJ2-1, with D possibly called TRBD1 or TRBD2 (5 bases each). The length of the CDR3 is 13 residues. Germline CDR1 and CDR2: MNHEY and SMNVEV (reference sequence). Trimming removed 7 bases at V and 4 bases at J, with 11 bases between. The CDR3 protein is CASTGTPYNEQFF. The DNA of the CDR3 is TGTGCCAGCACCGGGACCCCATACAATGAGCAGTTCTTC.

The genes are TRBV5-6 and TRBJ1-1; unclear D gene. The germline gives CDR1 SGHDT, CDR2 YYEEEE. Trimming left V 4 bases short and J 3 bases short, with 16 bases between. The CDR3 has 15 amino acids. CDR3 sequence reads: CASSARETKDTEAFF. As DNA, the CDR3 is TGTGCCAGCAGCGCCCGGGAAACCAAGGACACTGAAGCTTTCTTT. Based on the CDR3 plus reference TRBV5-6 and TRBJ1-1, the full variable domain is DAGVTQSPTHLIKTRGQQVTLRCSPKSGHDTVSWYQQALGQGPQFIFQYYEEEERQRGNFPDRFSGHQFPNYSSELNVNALLLGDSALYLCASSARETKDTEAFFGQGTRLTVV.

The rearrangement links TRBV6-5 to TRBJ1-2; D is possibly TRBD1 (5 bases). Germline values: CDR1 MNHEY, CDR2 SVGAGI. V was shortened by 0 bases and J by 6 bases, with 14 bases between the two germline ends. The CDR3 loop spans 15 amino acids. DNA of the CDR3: TGTGCCAGCAGTTACTCGATTTTCAGGGCAGATGGCTACACCTTC. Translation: CASSYSIFRADGYTF.

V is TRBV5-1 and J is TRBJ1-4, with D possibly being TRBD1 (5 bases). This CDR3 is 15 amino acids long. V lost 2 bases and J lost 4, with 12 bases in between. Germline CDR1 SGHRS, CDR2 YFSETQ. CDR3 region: CASSFGEGFNEKLFF. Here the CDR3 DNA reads TGCGCCAGCAGCTTTGGGGAGGGGTTTAATGAAAAACTGTTTTTT.

The CDR3 region has the DNA TGTGCCAGCAGCCACCACCTCCGCGTCAGCTCTAACTATGGCTACACCTTC. This codes for CASSHHLRVSSNYGYTF. This rearrangement joins TRBV7-9 to TRBJ1-2, with unresolved D. Trimming took 5 bases from V and 0 from J, leaving 19 bases between them. The germline V gene encodes CDR1 SEHNR and CDR2 FQNEAQ (reference sequence). This CDR3 contains 17 residues.

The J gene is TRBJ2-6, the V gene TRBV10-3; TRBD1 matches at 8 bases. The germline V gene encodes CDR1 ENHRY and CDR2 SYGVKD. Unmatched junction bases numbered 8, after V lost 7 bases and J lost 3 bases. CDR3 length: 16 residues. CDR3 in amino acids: CAITPTGGYGANVLTF. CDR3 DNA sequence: TGTGCCATCACACCAACAGGGGGATATGGGGCCAACGTCCTGACTTTC.

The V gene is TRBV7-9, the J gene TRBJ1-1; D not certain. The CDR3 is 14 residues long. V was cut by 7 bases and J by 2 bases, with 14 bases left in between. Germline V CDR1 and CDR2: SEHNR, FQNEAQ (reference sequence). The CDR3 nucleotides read TGTGCCAGCAAAGCCTTTGCAGGAAACACTGAAGCTTTCTTT. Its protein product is CASKAFAGNTEAFF. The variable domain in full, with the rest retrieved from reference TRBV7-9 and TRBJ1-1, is DTGVSQNPRHKITKRGQNVTFRCDPISEHNRLYWYRQTLGQGPEFLTYFQNEAQLEKSRLLSDRFSAERPKGSFSTLEIQRTEQGDSAMYLCASKAFAGNTEAFFGQGTRLTVV.

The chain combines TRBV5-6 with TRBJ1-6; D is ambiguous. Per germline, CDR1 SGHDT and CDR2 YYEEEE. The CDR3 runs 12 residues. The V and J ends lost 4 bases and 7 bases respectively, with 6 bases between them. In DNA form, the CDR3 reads TGTGCCAGCAGCCAGGAGAATTCACCCCTCCACTTT. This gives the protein CASSQENSPLHF.

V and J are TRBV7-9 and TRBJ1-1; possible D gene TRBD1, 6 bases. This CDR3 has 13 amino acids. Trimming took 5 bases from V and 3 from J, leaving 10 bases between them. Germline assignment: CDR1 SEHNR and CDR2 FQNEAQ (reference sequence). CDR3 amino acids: CASSARGDTEAFF. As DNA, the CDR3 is TGTGCCAGCAGCGCGAGGGGGGACACTGAAGCTTTCTTT.

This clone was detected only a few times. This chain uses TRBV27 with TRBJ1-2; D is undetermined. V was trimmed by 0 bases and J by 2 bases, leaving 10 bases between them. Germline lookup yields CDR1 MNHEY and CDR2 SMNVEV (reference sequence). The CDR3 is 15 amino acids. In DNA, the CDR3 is TGTGCCAGCAGTTTATCGGAAAGGGCGAACTATGGCTACACCTTC. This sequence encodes CASSLSERANYGYTF.

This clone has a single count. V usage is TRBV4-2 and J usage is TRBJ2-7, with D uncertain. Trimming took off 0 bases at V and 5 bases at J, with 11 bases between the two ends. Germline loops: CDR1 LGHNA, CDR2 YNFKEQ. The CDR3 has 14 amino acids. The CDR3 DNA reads TGTGCCAGCAGCCAAGATAAGGGTCGCGACGAGCAGTACTTC. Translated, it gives CASSQDKGRDEQYF.